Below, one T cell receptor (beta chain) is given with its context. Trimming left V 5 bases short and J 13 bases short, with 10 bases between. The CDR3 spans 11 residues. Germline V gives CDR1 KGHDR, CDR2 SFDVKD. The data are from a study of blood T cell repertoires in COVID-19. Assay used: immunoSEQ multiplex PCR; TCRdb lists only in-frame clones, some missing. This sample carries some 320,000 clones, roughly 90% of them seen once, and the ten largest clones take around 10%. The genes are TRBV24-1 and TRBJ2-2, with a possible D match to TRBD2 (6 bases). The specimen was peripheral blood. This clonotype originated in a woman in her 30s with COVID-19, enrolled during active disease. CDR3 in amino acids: CATSGGGVLFF. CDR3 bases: TGTGCCACCAGTGGGGGAGGCGTGCTGTTTTTT.